Shown below are 23 T cell receptor beta chains from a single sample sequenced in a study of T-cell reconstitution after alpha-beta-depleted transplantation in children. The authors prepared the TCRbeta library with unique molecular identifiers. TCRdb reprocessed the PCR reads with MiXCR, giving one entry per CDR3 protein. Here the sample spans fewer than 400,000 distinct CDR3 sequences, roughly 22% being singletons. The sample was PBMCs from the stem cell graft donor, taken from the stem cell graft. Receptors were obtained from a human donor who donated a stem cell graft to a child with acute myeloid leukemia.

The chain links TRBV28 to TRBJ2-5, with D perhaps TRBD1 (6 bases). V lost 10 bases to trimming and J lost 7 bases, with 16 bases between them. Germline V CDR1 and CDR2: MDHEN, SYDVKM. CDR3 size: 12 residues. The DNA of the CDR3 is TGTGCCACCAGGCCAAAAGGGGGGACCCAGTACTTC. The encoded protein is CATRPKGGTQYF.

CDR3 sequence: CASSKRTGASPETQYF. In DNA, the CDR3 is TGTGCCAGCAGCAAACGTACAGGGGCTTCCCCTGAGACCCAGTACTTC. The chain couples TRBV7-6 to TRBJ2-5; TRBD1 matches 7 bases. This CDR3 contains 16 residues. The trim removed 5 bases at V and 5 bases at J, leaving 14 bases unmatched. The germline V gene has CDR1 SGHVS and CDR2 FNYEAQ. The entire variable domain, with the rest obtained from reference TRBV7-6 and TRBJ2-5, is as follows: GAGVSQSPRYKVTKRGQDVALRCDPISGHVSLYWYRQALGQGPEFLTYFNYEAQQDKSGLPNDRFSAERPEGSISTLTIQRTEQRDSAMYRCASSKRTGASPETQYFGPGTRLLVL.

This clonotype was seen only a few times. V usage is TRBV19 and J usage is TRBJ2-1, with D maybe TRBD2 (6 bases). Germline assignment: CDR1 LNHDA and CDR2 SQIVND (reference sequence). The V end lost 6 bases, the J end lost 8 bases, and 14 bases lay between the germline ends. This CDR3 is 13 amino acids long. The DNA of the CDR3 is TGTGCCAGTAGACGGGAGACAGTGTATGAGCAGTTCTTC. It translates to CASRRETVYEQFF.

The DNA for the CDR3 is TGTGCCAGCAGCCGGAGGAGACCCGGGACTAGCGGGGCAGATACGCAGTATTTT. Amino acid sequence: CASSRRRPGTSGADTQYF. The chain links TRBV11-2 to TRBJ2-3; 13 positions agree with TRBD2. The V gene end was trimmed by 5 bases and the J gene end by 4 bases; junction bases not matched to a gene: 12. This CDR3 spans 18 amino acids. Germline lookup yields CDR1 SGHAT and CDR2 FQNNGV.

J is TRBJ1-5 and V is TRBV10-3, with 7 bases that match TRBD1. Trimming cost V 6 bases and J 4 bases; bases outside gene matches: 3. The CDR3 spans 13 residues. Germline CDR1 and CDR2: ENHRY and SYGVKD. The CDR3 reads CAIRTGQNQPQHF. The DNA for the CDR3 is TGTGCCATCAGGACGGGACAGAATCAGCCCCAGCATTTT.

V and J are TRBV10-3 and TRBJ1-1; D remains unclear. The CDR3 is made up of 13 amino acids. The germline V gene encodes CDR1 ENHRY and CDR2 SYGVKD. V was cut by 6 bases and J by 6 bases, with 14 bases left in between. This CDR3 reads CAIRGGFLAEAFF. CDR3 bases: TGTGCCATCAGAGGAGGGTTTTTGGCTGAAGCTTTCTTT.

This clonotype showed up just a few times. V usage is TRBV20-1 and J usage is TRBJ2-1; TRBD2 is a possible D gene (6 bases). This CDR3 comprises 14 residues. The ends were cut back, 3 bases at V and 3 bases at J, with 12 bases in the middle. In germline, CDR1 is DFQATT, CDR2 SNEGSKA (reference sequence). Here the CDR3 DNA reads TGCAGTGCTAGGGGGGACTGGATCTACAATGAGCAGTTCTTC. The encoded protein is CSARGDWIYNEQFF.

Only a few counts were recorded for this clonotype. This chain links TRBV12-3 or TRBV12-4 with TRBJ2-1; 8 bases align to TRBD2. This CDR3 is built from 15 residues. V lost 3 bases, J lost 2 bases, and 3 bases stayed unmatched. CDR3 loop: CASSFGRGAYNEQFF. The CDR3 DNA reads TGTGCCAGCAGTTTCGGGCGGGGGGCCTACAATGAGCAGTTCTTC.

The rearrangement uses TRBV4-3 and TRBJ2-2; 7 bases map to TRBD1. This CDR3 comprises 17 residues. V lost 4 bases and J lost 0; bases outside the gene matches: 8. From germline, CDR1 is LGHNA and CDR2 YSLEER. The CDR3 loop is CASSRERQGANTGELFF. The CDR3, as DNA: TGCGCCAGCAGCCGAGAAAGACAGGGCGCGAACACCGGGGAGCTGTTTTTT.

The chain links TRBV29-1 to TRBJ2-5; 8 bases agree with TRBD1. Per the germline V gene, CDR1 is SQVTM and CDR2 is ANQGSEA. The ends lost 7 bases at V and 2 bases at J; junction bases unmatched: 3. The length of the CDR3 is 12 residues. The chain's CDR3 is CSERTGQETQYF. CDR3 DNA: TGCAGCGAACGGACAGGGCAAGAGACCCAGTACTTC.

This clonotype was detected a few times. The chain carries TRBV20-1 and TRBJ2-7; 8 bases align to TRBD1. The J segment lost 5 bases and the V segment lost 1 base, leaving 13 bases of the junction unmatched. CDR1 is DFQATT, CDR2 SNEGSKA, per germline (reference sequence). This CDR3 has 16 residues. The CDR3 protein is CSARAGFDRGYDEQYF. The CDR3 bases are TGCAGTGCTAGAGCGGGCTTTGACAGGGGATACGACGAGCAGTACTTC.

V usage is TRBV20-1 and J usage is TRBJ2-1; possible D gene TRBD2, 5 bases. V was shortened by 3 bases and J by 2 bases, with 14 bases between the two germline ends. Per the germline V gene, CDR1 is DFQATT and CDR2 is SNEGSKA (reference sequence). This CDR3 is built from 15 residues. The CDR3 DNA follows: TGCAGTGCTAGTTTGGGGAGCTCCACCTACAATGAGCAGTTCTTC. It yields the protein CSASLGSSTYNEQFF.

The table lists this clonotype with a few counts. The chain links TRBV28 to TRBJ2-7; 10 positions match TRBD1. The CDR3 covers 14 residues. The V and J ends lost 10 bases and 4 bases, in that order; junction bases with no gene match: 10. Germline-derived CDR1 and CDR2 are MDHEN and SYDVKM. The CDR3 protein is CATKVWTGGYEQYF. Written as DNA, the CDR3 is TGTGCCACCAAGGTCTGGACAGGGGGATACGAGCAGTACTTC.

This clonotype came up many times. The J gene is TRBJ2-3, the V gene TRBV5-1, with D unclear. The germline V gene encodes CDR1 SGHRS and CDR2 YFSETQ. The CDR3 runs 15 residues. Trimming left V 1 base short and J 0 bases short, with 9 bases between. Here the CDR3 DNA reads TGCGCCAGCAGCTTGCAGTTATCTAGCACAGATACGCAGTATTTT. It specifies CASSLQLSSTDTQYF.

The genes are TRBV20-1 and TRBJ2-7, with 13 positions matching TRBD2. V lost 0 bases, J lost 2 bases, and 10 bases stayed unmatched. Germline assignment: CDR1 DFQATT and CDR2 SNEGSKA (reference sequence). The CDR3 runs 18 residues. The CDR3 DNA is TGCAGTGCTAGAGACCTCCTGACTAGCGGGAGGAGCCCCTACGAGCAGTACTTC. This codes for CSARDLLTSGRSPYEQYF.

A remark on this clonotype: The junction does not match germline at one end; this may be a read error. The chain uses TRBV20-1 and TRBJ2-1; 11 bases match TRBD2. The V gene's germline CDR1 is DFQATT and CDR2 SNEGSKA (reference sequence). This CDR3 is 16 amino acids long. The CDR3 loop reads CCAKVTSGSSYNEQFF. Here the CDR3 DNA reads TGCTGTGCTAAAGTCACTAGCGGGAGTTCCTACAATGAGCAGTTCTTC.

J is TRBJ2-7 and V is TRBV7-2; TRBD2 agrees at 12 bases. Germline lookup yields CDR1 SGHTA and CDR2 FQGNSA. V dropped 4 bases and J dropped 5; count of bases not matched to a gene: 6. The CDR3 is 15 amino acids. CDR3 loop: CASSSSSGRAHEQYF. The CDR3 coding sequence is TGTGCCAGCAGCTCGTCTAGCGGGAGGGCCCACGAGCAGTACTTC.

The chain has TRBV9 and TRBJ2-2, with D unresolved. Trimming stripped 6 bases from V and 6 bases from J, with 18 bases between. CDR1 is SGDLS, CDR2 YYNGEE, per germline. The CDR3 is 15 amino acids. The CDR3 nucleotides read TGTGCCAGCACCCGTAGTTCGGGTGAGTCCGGGGAGCTGTTTTTT. This encodes CASTRSSGESGELFF. Together with reference TRBV9 and TRBJ2-2, the CDR3 gives the full variable domain: DSGVTQTPKHLITATGQRVTLRCSPRSGDLSVYWYQQSLDQGLQFLIQYYNGEERAKGNILERFSAQQFPDLHSELNLSSLELGDSALYFCASTRSSGESGELFFGEGSRLTVL.

This clonotype was observed a handful of times. This sequence joins TRBV5-1 and TRBJ2-1; TRBD1 matches at 7 bases. J lost 2 bases, V lost 2 bases, and 7 bases had no gene match. Per germline, CDR1 SGHRS and CDR2 YFSETQ. The CDR3 runs 16 residues. The CDR3 bases are TGCGCCAGCAGCTTTCGTGAGGGGGCGGCCTACAATGAGCAGTTCTTC. Translating gives CASSFREGAAYNEQFF.

The rearrangement uses TRBV4-1 and TRBJ2-1; 8 nucleotides line up with TRBD1. The CDR3 is made up of 16 amino acids. Trimming cost V 5 bases and J 4 bases; bases outside gene matches: 10. Germline CDR1 is MGHRA and CDR2 is YSYEKL. Here the CDR3 DNA reads TGCGCCAGCAGCGGACAACGGGACAGGTCTTACAATGAGCAGTTCTTC. Protein sequence: CASSGQRDRSYNEQFF.

This clonotype was observed a few times. The V and J genes are TRBV5-8 and TRBJ1-4; D is perhaps TRBD1 (6 bases). V lost 3 bases and J 7 bases, leaving 16 bases between the germline ends. The CDR3 runs to 15 residues. CDR1 SGHTS and CDR2 YDEGEE come from the germline V gene. CDR3 nucleotides: TGTGCCAGCAGCTCAGCGGGACATGTCTTTGAAAAACTGTTTTTT. Amino acid sequence: CASSSAGHVFEKLFF.

The sample holds a few counts of this clonotype. This rearrangement joins TRBV20-1 to TRBJ2-3; 13 nucleotides align to TRBD2. This CDR3 spans 20 amino acids. Per germline, CDR1 DFQATT and CDR2 SNEGSKA (reference sequence). The V gene end was trimmed by 1 base and the J gene end by 0 bases; junction bases not matched to a gene: 13. Here the CDR3 reads CSARVPGTSGTLPSTDTQYF. The CDR3 DNA reads as TGCAGTGCTAGAGTCCCCGGGACTAGCGGGACCCTTCCTAGCACAGATACGCAGTATTTT.

This chain uses TRBV6-2 or TRBV6-3 with TRBJ2-1, with 12 bases identical to TRBD2. Germline V gene lookup returns CDR1 MNHEY and CDR2 SVGEGT. After removal of 0 bases from V and 7 bases from J, the junction contained 4 bases not matched to a gene. The CDR3 is 16 amino acids. The CDR3 spells CASSYSPLAGGNEQFF. The CDR3 coding sequence is TGTGCCAGCAGTTACTCCCCCCTAGCGGGAGGGAATGAGCAGTTCTTC.